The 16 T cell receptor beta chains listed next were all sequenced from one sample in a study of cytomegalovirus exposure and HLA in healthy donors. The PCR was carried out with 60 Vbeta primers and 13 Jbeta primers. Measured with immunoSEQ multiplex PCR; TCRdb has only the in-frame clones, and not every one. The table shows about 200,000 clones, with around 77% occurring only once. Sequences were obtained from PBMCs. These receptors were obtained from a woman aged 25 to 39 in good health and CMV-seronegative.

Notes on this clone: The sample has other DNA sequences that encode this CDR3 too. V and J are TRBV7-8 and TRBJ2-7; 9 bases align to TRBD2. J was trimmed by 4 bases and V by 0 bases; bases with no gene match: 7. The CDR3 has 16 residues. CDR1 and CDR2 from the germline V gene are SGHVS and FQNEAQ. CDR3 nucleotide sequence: TGTGCCAGCAGCTTAGCGACACTAGCGGGCAATTACGAGCAGTACTTC. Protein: CASSLATLAGNYEQYF.

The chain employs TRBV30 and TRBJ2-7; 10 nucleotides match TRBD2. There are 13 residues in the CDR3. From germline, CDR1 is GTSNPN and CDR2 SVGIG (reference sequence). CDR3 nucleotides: TGTGCTAGTAGCGGGGGGCGCTCCTACGAGCAGTACTTC. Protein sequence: CASSGGRSYEQYF.

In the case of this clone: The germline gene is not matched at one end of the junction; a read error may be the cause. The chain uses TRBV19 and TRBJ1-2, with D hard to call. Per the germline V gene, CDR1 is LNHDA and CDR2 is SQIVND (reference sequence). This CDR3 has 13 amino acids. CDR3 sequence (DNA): TGTGCCAGTGGTTTTGCGGGTGGCTATGGCTACCCCTTC. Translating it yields CASGFAGGYGYPF.

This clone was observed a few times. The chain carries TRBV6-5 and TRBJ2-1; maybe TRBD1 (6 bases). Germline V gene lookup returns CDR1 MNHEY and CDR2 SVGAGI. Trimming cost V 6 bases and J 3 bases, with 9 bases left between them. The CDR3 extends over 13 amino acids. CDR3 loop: CASSLQGYNEQFF. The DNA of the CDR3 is TGTGCCAGCAGCCTACAGGGCTACAATGAGCAGTTCTTC.

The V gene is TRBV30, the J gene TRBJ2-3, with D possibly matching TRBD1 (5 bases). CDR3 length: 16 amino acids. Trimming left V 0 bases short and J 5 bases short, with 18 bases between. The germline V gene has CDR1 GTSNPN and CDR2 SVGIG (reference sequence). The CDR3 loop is CAWSVQDKLWRDTQYF. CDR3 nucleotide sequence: TGTGCCTGGAGTGTACAGGACAAGTTATGGCGAGATACGCAGTATTTT.

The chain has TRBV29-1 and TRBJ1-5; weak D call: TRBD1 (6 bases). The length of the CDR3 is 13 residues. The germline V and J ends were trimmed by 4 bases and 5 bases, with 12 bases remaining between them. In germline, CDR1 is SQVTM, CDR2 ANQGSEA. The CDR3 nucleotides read TGCAGCGTTGGGGTACAGGGTGATCAGCCCCAGCATTTT. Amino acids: CSVGVQGDQPQHF.

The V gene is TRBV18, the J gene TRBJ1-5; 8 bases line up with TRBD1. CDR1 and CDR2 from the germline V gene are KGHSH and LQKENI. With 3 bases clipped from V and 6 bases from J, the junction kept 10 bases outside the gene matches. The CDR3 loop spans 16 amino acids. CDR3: CASSPEDRVRRQPQHF. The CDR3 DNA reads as TGTGCCAGCTCACCCGAGGACAGGGTAAGGCGTCAGCCCCAGCATTTT.

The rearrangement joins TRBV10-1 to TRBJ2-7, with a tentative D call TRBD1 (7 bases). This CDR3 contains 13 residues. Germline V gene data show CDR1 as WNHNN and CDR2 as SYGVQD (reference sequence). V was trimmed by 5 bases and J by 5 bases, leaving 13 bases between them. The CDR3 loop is CASSPQGGNEQYF. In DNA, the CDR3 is TGCGCCAGCAGTCCCCAGGGGGGCAACGAGCAGTACTTC.

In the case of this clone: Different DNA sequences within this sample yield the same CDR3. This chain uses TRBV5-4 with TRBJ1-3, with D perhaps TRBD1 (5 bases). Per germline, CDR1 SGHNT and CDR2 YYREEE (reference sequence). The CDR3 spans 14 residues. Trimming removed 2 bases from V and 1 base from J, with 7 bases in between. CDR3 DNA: TGTGCCAGCAGCTTAAGGGGATCTGGAAACACCATATATTTT. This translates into CASSLRGSGNTIYF.

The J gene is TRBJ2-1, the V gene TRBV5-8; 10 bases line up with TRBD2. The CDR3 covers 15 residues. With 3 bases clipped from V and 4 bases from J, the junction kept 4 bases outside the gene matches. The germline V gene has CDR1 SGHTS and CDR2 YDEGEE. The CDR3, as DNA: TGTGCCAGCAGCTCCGGGACTAGCGCTTACAATGAGCAGTTCTTC. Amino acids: CASSSGTSAYNEQFF. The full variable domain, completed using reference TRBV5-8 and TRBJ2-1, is EAGVTQSPTHLIKTRGQQATLRCSPISGHTSVYWYQQALGLGLQFLLWYDEGEERNRGNFPPRFSGRQFPNYSSELNVNALELEDSALYLCASSSGTSAYNEQFFGPGTRLTVL.

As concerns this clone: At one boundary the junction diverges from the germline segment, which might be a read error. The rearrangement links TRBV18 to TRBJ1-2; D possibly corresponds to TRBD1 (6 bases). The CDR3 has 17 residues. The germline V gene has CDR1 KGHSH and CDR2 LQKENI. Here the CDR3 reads CASSPVMQGSKDSGYPF. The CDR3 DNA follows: TGTGCCAGCTCACCCGTGATGCAGGGGAGTAAGGACAGTGGCTACCCCTTC.

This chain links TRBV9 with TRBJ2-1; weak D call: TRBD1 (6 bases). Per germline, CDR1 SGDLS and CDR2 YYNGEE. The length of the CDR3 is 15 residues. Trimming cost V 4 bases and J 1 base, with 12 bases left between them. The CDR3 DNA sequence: TGTGCCAGCAGCCCAGCAGGGGTATCCTACAATGAGCAGTTCTTC. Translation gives CASSPAGVSYNEQFF.

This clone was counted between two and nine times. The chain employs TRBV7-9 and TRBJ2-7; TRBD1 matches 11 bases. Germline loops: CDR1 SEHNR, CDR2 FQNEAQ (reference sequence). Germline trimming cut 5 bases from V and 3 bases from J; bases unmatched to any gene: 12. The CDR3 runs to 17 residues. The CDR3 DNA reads TGTGCCAGCAGCCCAACACCCGGGACAGGGGGTCTCTACGAGCAGTACTTC. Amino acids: CASSPTPGTGGLYEQYF.

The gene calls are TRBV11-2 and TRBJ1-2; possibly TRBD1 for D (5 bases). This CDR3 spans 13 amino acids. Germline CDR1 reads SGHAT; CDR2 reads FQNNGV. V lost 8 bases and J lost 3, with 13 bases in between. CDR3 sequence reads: CASSTAGDYGYTF. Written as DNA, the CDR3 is TGTGCCAGCTCGACCGCGGGGGACTATGGCTACACCTTC.

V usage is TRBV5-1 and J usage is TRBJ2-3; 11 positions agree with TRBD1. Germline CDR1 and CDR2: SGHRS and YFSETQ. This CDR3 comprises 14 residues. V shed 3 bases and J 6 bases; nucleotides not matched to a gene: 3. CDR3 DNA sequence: TGCGCCAGCAGCTACCGGGACAGGGGGGATACGCAGTATTTT. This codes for CASSYRDRGDTQYF. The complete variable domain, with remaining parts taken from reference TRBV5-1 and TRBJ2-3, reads KAGVTQTPRYLIKTRGQQVTLSCSPISGHRSVSWYQQTPGQGLQFLFEYFSETQRNKGNFPGRFSGRQFSNSRSEMNVSTLELGDSALYLCASSYRDRGDTQYFGPGTRLTVL.

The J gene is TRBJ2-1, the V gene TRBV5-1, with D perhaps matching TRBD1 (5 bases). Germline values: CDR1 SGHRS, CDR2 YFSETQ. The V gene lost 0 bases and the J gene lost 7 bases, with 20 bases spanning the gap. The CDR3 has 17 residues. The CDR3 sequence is CASSLGRSLYYRNEQFF. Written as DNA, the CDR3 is TGCGCCAGCAGCTTGGGGCGATCCCTCTACTACAGGAATGAGCAGTTCTTC.